This entry lists 22 T cell receptor beta chains sequenced from one sample in a study of Graves' ophthalmopathy and Graves' hyperthyroidism. From RNA, the CDR3 regions of TCR beta chains were amplified and sequenced. RT-PCR with HTBI primers came first, then second-round multiplex PCR. MiXCR, run by TCRdb on the multiplex PCR reads, gives a single entry per CDR3 protein. The profile shows about 590,000 distinct CDR3 sequences, roughly 39% of them singletons. Input material: peripheral blood or thyroid tissue (not recorded which). The origin of the receptors is an adult man with Graves' hyperthyroidism.

About this clonotype: A much bigger clone sits one base away, suggesting this may be a read error. The CDR3 end shows no conserved phenylalanine or tryptophan, and so a read error is likely. This chain links TRBV2 with TRBJ2-2; a weak D match, TRBD1 (7 bases). Germline values: CDR1 SNHLY, CDR2 FYNNEI. The CDR3 is made up of 13 amino acids. V was clipped by 5 bases and J by 8 bases, with 12 bases between them. CDR3: CASSPPGGGELFL. DNA of the CDR3: TGTGCCAGCAGTCCCCCAGGGGGGGGGGAGCTGTTTCTT.

This clonotype has a count of ten or more. The chain is built from TRBV7-9 and TRBJ2-7; possible D gene TRBD1, 6 bases. The CDR3 totals 14 residues. Germline V lookup: CDR1 SEHNR, CDR2 FQNEAQ (reference sequence). V gave up 2 bases and J gave up 2 bases, with 10 bases separating them. CDR3 DNA sequence: TGTGCCAGCAGCTTATGGGACAACCCCTACGAGCAGTACTTC. Its translation is CASSLWDNPYEQYF.

The V gene is TRBV7-3, the J gene TRBJ1-1; TRBD1 aligns across 9 bases. From germline, CDR1 is SGHTA and CDR2 FQGTGA. V was pared by 3 bases and J by 1 base, with 9 bases of the junction left unmatched. CDR3 length equals 17 residues. CDR3 protein: CASSLTPGQGGNTEAFF. The DNA for the CDR3 is TGTGCCAGCAGCTTGACCCCGGGACAGGGAGGGAACACTGAAGCTTTCTTT.

This chain connects TRBV7-9 to TRBJ2-7; D is unresolved. With the DNA end fitting TRBJ2-1 better, the J assignment may be wrong. The germline V gene encodes CDR1 SEHNR and CDR2 FQNEAQ (reference sequence). This CDR3 contains 12 residues. The CDR3 region has the DNA TGTGCCAGCAGCTTAGACCACATGGAGCAGTTCTTC. It translates to CASSLDHMEQFF.

This clonotype was observed at least ten times. This rearrangement joins TRBV6-6 to TRBJ1-2; 8 nucleotides agree with TRBD1. Germline loops: CDR1 MNHNY, CDR2 SVGAGI (reference sequence). V gave up 4 bases and J gave up 3 bases; unmatched junction bases: 7. The CDR3 totals 15 residues. This CDR3 is CASSSPDRVHYGYTF. CDR3 bases: TGTGCCAGCAGTTCACCGGACAGGGTCCACTATGGCTACACCTTC.

This clonotype was seen once. The chain uses TRBV2 and TRBJ1-4; D gene uncertain. The CDR3 contains 14 residues. V lost 5 bases, J lost 3 bases, and 10 bases lay in between. Germline V gene data show CDR1 as SNHLY and CDR2 as FYNNEI. The CDR3 DNA sequence: TGTGCCAGCAGTTCGGACGGAGCTAATGAAAAACTGTTTTTT. Protein product: CASSSDGANEKLFF.

Many counts were recorded for this clonotype. This sequence joins TRBV29-1 and TRBJ1-1; D uncertain. This CDR3 has 13 amino acids. Germline V lookup: CDR1 SQVTM, CDR2 ANQGSEA. The germline V and J ends were trimmed by 1 base and 0 bases, with 6 bases remaining between them. CDR3 amino acids: CSVEVGMNTEAFF. In nucleotides, the CDR3 is TGCAGCGTTGAAGTGGGAATGAACACTGAAGCTTTCTTT.

The rearrangement links TRBV29-1 to TRBJ2-5; D is undetermined. The DNA end favors TRBJ2-1, so the J call may be wrong. Germline V gives CDR1 SQVTM, CDR2 ANQGSEA. This CDR3 spans 12 amino acids. In DNA, the CDR3 is TGCAGCGTTATGACACAATACAATGAGCAGTTCTTC. It translates to CSVMTQYNEQFF.

This clonotype was seen once. V usage is TRBV2 and J usage is TRBJ2-7; no reliable D call. The germline V and J ends were trimmed by 7 bases and 7 bases, with 23 bases remaining between them. The CDR3 covers 15 residues. The germline CDR1 and CDR2 sequences are SNHLY and FYNNEI. CDR3 sequence (DNA): TGTGCCAGCAAGGCTGGCAGGTGGGCCGAGAATGAGCAGTACTTC. This gives the protein CASKAGRWAENEQYF.

Regarding this clonotype: No conserved phenylalanine or tryptophan is present at the end of the CDR3, so a read error is the likely explanation. V and J are TRBV2 and TRBJ1-1; D is possibly TRBD1 (6 bases). The CDR3 covers 14 residues. V lost 8 bases to trimming and J lost 5 bases, with 18 bases between them. CDR1 is SNHLY, CDR2 FYNNEI, per germline. The CDR3 sequence is CASSPTGQRTEAFI. DNA of the CDR3: TGTGCCAGCTCACCTACAGGGCAGAGGACTGAAGCTTTCATT.

Concerning this clonotype: The junction departs from the called germline gene at one end, perhaps through a read error. The chain joins TRBV19 to TRBJ2-2; the D gene is possibly TRBD2 (5 bases). The CDR3 is made up of 17 amino acids. CDR1 and CDR2 from the germline V gene are LNHDA and SQIVND (reference sequence). The DNA of the CDR3 is TGTGCCAGTAGCAATCATCGCACGGGTTGGAACACCGGGGAGCCGTTTTTT. Translating gives CASSNHRTGWNTGEPFF.

The chain uses TRBV9 and TRBJ1-2, with a possible D match to TRBD1 (5 bases). Trimming pared 0 bases from V and 6 bases from J, leaving 15 bases between. Germline values: CDR1 SGDLS, CDR2 YYNGEE. This CDR3 region has 15 residues. The CDR3 DNA reads TGTGCCAGCAGCGTAGCTAGGGGACCTAAGGATGGCTACACCTTC. This sequence encodes CASSVARGPKDGYTF.

The J gene is TRBJ1-1, the V gene TRBV7-9; D remains unclear. Per germline, CDR1 SEHNR and CDR2 FQNEAQ (reference sequence). The CDR3 length is 13 residues. V was clipped by 4 bases and J by 5 bases, with 11 bases between them. The CDR3 nucleotides are TGTGCCAGCAGCTCGACTAGCGGGACTGAAGCTTTCTTT. This translates into CASSSTSGTEAFF.

This clonotype appeared many times. The rearrangement joins TRBV6-5 to TRBJ2-6; no definite D call. Germline-derived CDR1 and CDR2 are MNHEY and SVGAGI. This CDR3 is 14 amino acids long. The V and J ends lost 1 base and 0 bases respectively, with 1 base between them. CDR3 DNA: TGTGCCAGCAGTTACTTCTCTGGGGCCAACGTCCTGACTTTC. Protein sequence: CASSYFSGANVLTF.

This clonotype was recorded a few times. The rearrangement uses TRBV27 and TRBJ1-1; TRBD1 might be the D (6 bases). In germline, CDR1 is MNHEY, CDR2 SMNVEV (reference sequence). This CDR3 contains 14 residues. Trimming cost V 6 bases and J 4 bases, with 15 bases left between them. CDR3 bases: TGTGCCAGCAGCCAACACAGGGATGTCACTGAAGCTTTCTTT. Residues: CASSQHRDVTEAFF.

The chain is built from TRBV29-1 and TRBJ1-2; TRBD1 agrees at 11 bases. J lost 3 bases, V lost 4 bases, and 7 bases had no gene match. There are 15 residues in the CDR3. Germline V gene sequence: CDR1 SQVTM, CDR2 ANQGSEA. CDR3: CSVGGTGGDYYGYTF. Written as DNA, the CDR3 is TGCAGCGTTGGGGGGACAGGGGGGGACTACTATGGCTACACCTTC.

This clonotype was observed at least ten times. The J gene is TRBJ2-6, the V gene TRBV6-5; 7 bases line up with TRBD1. Germline values: CDR1 MNHEY, CDR2 SVGAGI. The CDR3 is 16 amino acids. V lost 5 bases and J lost 2; bases outside the gene matches: 6. The CDR3 nucleotides are TGTGCCAGCAGTCTTCGACAGGGAACTGGGGCCAACGTCCTGACTTTC. Amino acids: CASSLRQGTGANVLTF.

This clonotype was detected ten times or more. CDR3 protein: CSAAGLAGDEQYF. CDR3 coding DNA: TGCAGTGCCGCCGGACTAGCGGGGGACGAGCAGTACTTC. The rearrangement links TRBV20-1 to TRBJ2-7; 13 nucleotides agree with TRBD2. V lost 6 bases and J lost 5; bases outside the gene matches: 4. Per the germline V gene, CDR1 is DFQATT and CDR2 is SNEGSKA (reference sequence). The CDR3 sequence is 13 residues long.

Regarding this clonotype: A clone one base away is much larger, so this may be a read error. V is TRBV7-9 and J is TRBJ1-1; D uncertain. CDR1 SEHNR and CDR2 FQNEAQ come from the germline V gene (reference sequence). This CDR3 has 11 residues. V was clipped by 0 bases and J by 7 bases, with 3 bases between them. The CDR3: CASSLADEAFF. The DNA for the CDR3 is TGTGCCAGCAGCTTAGCAGATGAAGCTTTCTTT. Complete variable domain (other parts from reference TRBV7-9 and TRBJ1-1): DTGVSQNPRHKITKRGQNVTFRCDPISEHNRLYWYRQTLGQGPEFLTYFQNEAQLEKSRLLSDRFSAERPKGSFSTLEIQRTEQGDSAMYLCASSLADEAFFGQGTRLTVV.

This clonotype came up many times. The chain joins TRBV2 to TRBJ1-5, with D possibly TRBD1 on 5 matching bases. V dropped 8 bases and J dropped 0 bases, with 8 bases sitting between them. The germline V gene encodes CDR1 SNHLY and CDR2 FYNNEI. CDR3 length: 13 amino acids. CDR3 in amino acids: CASQGDSNQPQHF. The CDR3 DNA reads as TGTGCCAGCCAAGGGGATAGCAATCAGCCCCAGCATTTT.

V gene TRBV2 combines with J gene TRBJ1-1; D is unresolved. The CDR3 covers 13 residues. V gave up 4 bases and J gave up 4 bases, with 10 bases separating them. Germline lookup yields CDR1 SNHLY and CDR2 FYNNEI. This CDR3 is CASSVQTSTEAFF. For the CDR3, the DNA is TGTGCCAGCAGTGTGCAGACGAGCACTGAAGCTTTCTTT.

In this sample, this clonotype turned up many times. Sequence at one end of the junction differs from germline and may be a read error. The genes are TRBV5-8 and TRBJ2-6; D not resolved. Germline V gene data show CDR1 as SGHTS and CDR2 as YDEGEE. CDR3 size: 14 residues. The CDR3 DNA is TGCGCCAGCAGCTTGTTCTCTGGGGCCAACGTCCTGACTTTC. Translation: CASSLFSGANVLTF.